A single sample is the source of the 31 T cell receptor beta chains below, sequenced in a study of shared clonotypes between healthy human individuals. TCRdb's table, derived via immunoSEQ multiplex PCR, lists solely in-frame clones and lacks some. The table lists approximately 2.5 million clones, under 95% of them singletons. Sequencing was carried out using naive CD4+ T cells from PBMCs. Subset indicated: CD45RA+ positively selected. These receptors were obtained from a man between 18 and 35 years old in good health. Some clones in this sample may be carry-over from other donors' samples.

The J gene is TRBJ2-7, the V gene TRBV21-1; TRBD2 is the table's D call and was not checked against the DNA. TRBV21-1 is a pseudogene. CDR3 length: 11 residues. The CDR3 reads CAPGKGYEQYF. As DNA, the CDR3 is TGTGCCCCCGGGAAGGGCTACGAGCAGTACTTC.

Note on this clone: Its ends do not fully match the called genes, so a read error is possible. V is TRBV20-1 and J is TRBJ1-1; no clear D gene. Germline V gives CDR1 DFQATT, CDR2 SNEGSKA (reference sequence). The CDR3 contains 11 residues. The CDR3 region has the DNA TGCAGTCCTAGAACGAACACTGAAGCTTTCTTT. It is translated as CSPRTNTEAFF.

This rearrangement joins TRBV7-2 to TRBJ2-3, with D hard to call. The V end lost 3 bases, the J end lost 2 bases, and 9 bases lay between the germline ends. Looked up from germline, CDR1 is SGHTA and CDR2 is FQGNSA. The CDR3 consists of 14 residues. In DNA form, the CDR3 reads TGTGCCAGCAGCTTGGGGATCTTCACAGATACGCAGTATTTT. Protein sequence: CASSLGIFTDTQYF.

The rearrangement uses TRBV4-2 and TRBJ1-3; D is unclear. This CDR3 has 14 residues. CDR1 and CDR2 from the germline V gene are LGHNA and YNFKEQ. V lost 1 base and J 3 bases, leaving 7 bases between the germline ends. Written as DNA, the CDR3 is TGTGCCAGCAGCCAAGGACCATTTGGAAACACCATATATTTT. It specifies CASSQGPFGNTIYF.

The J gene is TRBJ1-1, the V gene TRBV28; no firm D call. Germline assignment: CDR1 MDHEN and CDR2 SYDVKM. Trimming cost V 8 bases and J 5 bases, with 18 bases left between them. The CDR3 has 14 residues. The DNA for the CDR3 is TGTGCCAGCCCCGCCCGCGGGCGAACAACTGAAGCTTTCTTT. It codes for CASPARGRTTEAFF.

The V call is TRBV6-1, the J call TRBJ2-7, with 13 bases fitting TRBD2. This CDR3 has 14 residues. Trimming at V came to 7 bases and at J to 6 bases, leaving 6 bases not matched to a gene. Germline CDR1 reads MNHNS; CDR2 reads SASEGT. The chain's CDR3 is CASTPGLAGSEQYF. CDR3 coding DNA: TGTGCCAGCACCCCGGGACTAGCGGGATCCGAGCAGTACTTC.

To note about this clone: Other DNA variants within this sample encode the same CDR3. J is TRBJ2-5 and V is TRBV6-5, with D maybe TRBD1 (5 bases). CDR3 size: 15 residues. V lost 2 bases to trimming and J lost 4 bases, with 14 bases between them. Germline-derived CDR1 and CDR2 are MNHEY and SVGAGI. Here the CDR3 DNA reads TGTGCCAGCAGTTACAGGGGCCCCGGTGGAGAGACCCAGTACTTC. Translating gives CASSYRGPGGETQYF.

V gene TRBV27 combines with J gene TRBJ1-1; 8 bases map to TRBD1. Trimming removed 5 bases from V and 5 bases from J; junction bases left unmatched: 4. The CDR3 is 13 residues long. Germline loops: CDR1 MNHEY, CDR2 SMNVEV (reference sequence). DNA for the CDR3: TGTGCCAGCAGTCACAACAGGGGGACTGAAGCTTTCTTT. Protein sequence: CASSHNRGTEAFF.

The chain couples TRBV19 to TRBJ1-2; TRBD1 aligns across 8 bases. The CDR3 contains 15 residues. The germline gives CDR1 LNHDA, CDR2 SQIVND (reference sequence). V shed 5 bases, J shed 2 bases, and the junction held 7 bases outside the gene matches. The CDR3 is CASSQGDRKNYGYTF. The CDR3 coding sequence is TGTGCCAGTAGTCAGGGGGACAGGAAAAACTATGGCTACACCTTC.

Only one count was recorded for this clone. The chain joins TRBV7-7 to TRBJ2-1, with 13 bases lining up with TRBD2. The CDR3 runs 15 residues. Trimming removed 4 bases from V and 9 bases from J; junction bases left unmatched: 6. CDR1 SSHAT and CDR2 FNYEAQ come from the germline V gene (reference sequence). The CDR3 reads CASSSTSGRAGEQFF. The DNA of the CDR3 is TGTGCCAGCAGCTCAACTAGCGGGAGGGCCGGTGAGCAGTTCTTC.

The V call is TRBV5-6, the J call TRBJ2-1; 8 nucleotides match TRBD2. Germline values: CDR1 SGHDT, CDR2 YYEEEE. CDR3 length: 15 residues. Unmatched junction bases numbered 8, after V lost 2 bases and J lost 7 bases. CDR3 DNA sequence: TGTGCCAGCAGCTTTACTAGCGGTGACGGGAATGAGCAGTTCTTC. Its protein product is CASSFTSGDGNEQFF.

The chain has TRBV10-3 and TRBJ1-5, with D possibly matching TRBD1 (6 bases). Germline CDR1 reads ENHRY; CDR2 reads SYGVKD. The CDR3 extends over 15 amino acids. Deletions cut 6 bases from V and 3 bases from J, with 15 bases between. CDR3 sequence reads: CAISPSQGDNQPQHF. The CDR3, as DNA: TGTGCCATCAGCCCGTCACAGGGTGACAATCAGCCCCAGCATTTT.

The rearrangement uses TRBV7-3 and TRBJ2-5; D perhaps matches TRBD1 (7 bases). CDR1 SGHTA and CDR2 FQGTGA come from the germline V gene. The CDR3 is 13 amino acids. V gave up 5 bases and J gave up 5 bases, with 12 bases separating them. CDR3 nucleotide sequence: TGTGCCAGCAGCCTACCAGGGGGGGAGACCCAGTACTTC. This translates into CASSLPGGETQYF.

The V and J genes are TRBV5-1 and TRBJ2-6, with D possibly matching TRBD2 (5 bases). Germline assignment: CDR1 SGHRS and CDR2 YFSETQ. V was pared by 3 bases and J by 4 bases, with 11 bases between. The CDR3 has 15 amino acids. The CDR3 loop is CASSSDGGGANVLTF. The DNA for the CDR3 is TGCGCCAGCAGCTCGGACGGAGGAGGGGCCAACGTCCTGACTTTC.

The genes are TRBV9 and TRBJ2-1; TRBD2 is a possible D gene (6 bases). The germline V gene has CDR1 SGDLS and CDR2 YYNGEE. Trimming took 2 bases from V and 9 from J, leaving 24 bases between them. This CDR3 contains 17 residues. In nucleotides, the CDR3 is TGTGCCAGCAGCGTCGGGGGTACCGGGATCCGGGTTAGTGAGCAGTTCTTC. Translating gives CASSVGGTGIRVSEQFF.

With regard to this clone: The germline gene is not matched at one end of the junction; a read error may be the cause. Other DNA sequences in the same sample also yield this CDR3. The V gene is TRBV5-1, the J gene TRBJ1-1; D remains unclear. Germline CDR1 SGHRS, CDR2 YFSETQ. The CDR3 is made up of 14 amino acids. CDR3 residues: CASTPDPMNTEAFF. CDR3 coding DNA: TGCGCCAGCACACCCGACCCAATGAACACTGAGGCTTTCTTT.

This clone was found once. The CDR3 nucleotides are TGTGCCAGCAGCTTAATGTTGGCCGGGGAGCTGTTTTTT. Protein: CASSLMLAGELFF. The genes are TRBV11-2 and TRBJ2-2; D remains ambiguous. Per germline, CDR1 SGHAT and CDR2 FQNNGV. The V end was cut by 2 bases, the J end by 6 bases, with 7 bases between. CDR3 length: 13 residues.

V is TRBV18 and J is TRBJ2-3; perhaps TRBD1 as D (5 bases). The CDR3 extends over 14 amino acids. Germline CDR1 reads KGHSH; CDR2 reads LQKENI. Trimming cost V 9 bases and J 3 bases, with 16 bases left between them. DNA of the CDR3: TGTGCCAGTTCTAAGGGGTTCCCAACAGATACGCAGTATTTT. This codes for CASSKGFPTDTQYF.

The chain has TRBV5-1 and TRBJ2-1; the D call may be TRBD1 or TRBD2 (6 bases each). This CDR3 is 16 amino acids long. V was pared by 4 bases and J by 0 bases, with 14 bases between. Germline CDR1 SGHRS, CDR2 YFSETQ. This CDR3 reads CASSGGQTRSYNEQFF. DNA of the CDR3: TGCGCCAGCAGCGGGGGGCAGACCCGCTCCTACAATGAGCAGTTCTTC.

J is TRBJ2-2 and V is TRBV5-1, with 8 bases identical to TRBD1. Germline CDR1 SGHRS, CDR2 YFSETQ. This CDR3 has 17 residues. With V trimmed by 6 bases and J by 1 base, 11 bases remained unmatched. This CDR3 reads CASIPFPGTGNTGELFF. The CDR3 bases are TGCGCCAGCATCCCATTCCCCGGGACAGGGAACACCGGGGAGCTGTTTTTT.

This chain uses TRBV5-1 with TRBJ2-7; 8 positions match TRBD1. The CDR3 totals 17 residues. V shed 4 bases, J shed 2 bases, and the junction held 14 bases outside the gene matches. Germline V gene lookup returns CDR1 SGHRS and CDR2 YFSETQ. The chain's CDR3 is CASSRGTRGRQAYEQYF. The DNA for the CDR3 is TGCGCCAGCAGCCGTGGGACCAGGGGGCGACAAGCCTACGAGCAGTACTTC. The full variable domain, rest sourced from reference TRBV5-1 and TRBJ2-7, is KAGVTQTPRYLIKTRGQQVTLSCSPISGHRSVSWYQQTPGQGLQFLFEYFSETQRNKGNFPGRFSGRQFSNSRSEMNVSTLELGDSALYLCASSRGTRGRQAYEQYFGPGTRLTVT.

The CDR3 here is CASSLAGTSYGYTF. CDR3 coding DNA: TGTGCCAGCAGCTTGGCCGGCACCAGCTATGGCTACACCTTC. The chain recombines TRBV5-4 with TRBJ1-2; D remains ambiguous. V was trimmed by 0 bases and J by 4 bases, leaving 10 bases between them. Germline V gene data show CDR1 as SGHNT and CDR2 as YYREEE (reference sequence). This CDR3 has 14 amino acids.

This clone was recorded only once. The chain couples TRBV15 to TRBJ2-2; D unresolved. This CDR3 comprises 15 residues. V lost 1 base to trimming and J lost 7 bases, with 13 bases between them. CDR1 is LNHNV, CDR2 YYDKDF, per germline (reference sequence). The CDR3 here is CATSRVQAPVGELFF. The CDR3 DNA reads TGTGCCACCAGCAGAGTCCAGGCCCCGGTCGGGGAGCTGTTTTTT.

This clone was seen once. This chain joins TRBV5-1 and TRBJ1-4; maybe TRBD1 (6 bases). This CDR3 is 15 amino acids long. Trimming left V 6 bases short and J 6 bases short, with 18 bases between. Germline CDR1 and CDR2: SGHRS and YFSETQ. CDR3 region: CASNPRGGADEKLFF. The DNA of the CDR3 is TGCGCCAGCAACCCCCGGGGGGGGGCCGATGAAAAACTGTTTTTT. Complete variable domain (other parts from reference TRBV5-1 and TRBJ1-4): KAGVTQTPRYLIKTRGQQVTLSCSPISGHRSVSWYQQTPGQGLQFLFEYFSETQRNKGNFPGRFSGRQFSNSRSEMNVSTLELGDSALYLCASNPRGGADEKLFFGSGTQLSVL.

This clone occurred a few times. Other DNA sequences in this sample translate to the same CDR3. This sequence joins TRBV28 and TRBJ2-3; D is uncertain. The CDR3 spans 11 residues. The ends were cut back, 6 bases at V and 3 bases at J, with 4 bases in the middle. The germline V gene encodes CDR1 MDHEN and CDR2 SYDVKM. This CDR3 reads CASSPTDTQYF. The CDR3 region has the DNA TGTGCCAGCAGCCCTACAGATACGCAGTATTTT.

The chain links TRBV7-2 to TRBJ2-1; 12 positions agree with TRBD2. V shed 1 base and J 7 bases; nucleotides not matched to a gene: 11. The CDR3 extends over 18 amino acids. Germline-derived CDR1 and CDR2 are SGHTA and FQGNSA. The CDR3 coding sequence is TGTGCCAGCAGCTTAGAGACCGGACTAGCGGGACGGTGGAATGAGCAGTTCTTC. Protein product: CASSLETGLAGRWNEQFF. The complete variable domain, with remaining parts taken from reference TRBV7-2 and TRBJ2-1, reads GAGVSQSPSNKVTEKGKDVELRCDPISGHTALYWYRQSLGQGLEFLIYFQGNSAPDKSGLPSDRFSAERTGGSVSTLTIQRTQQEDSAVYLCASSLETGLAGRWNEQFFGPGTRLTVL.

The chain uses TRBV9 and TRBJ2-7; 8 bases map to TRBD2. Germline V lookup: CDR1 SGDLS, CDR2 YYNGEE. The CDR3 has 17 residues. Losses at the gene ends were 4 bases for V and 3 bases for J; bases not matched to a gene: 15. CDR3 sequence: CASSRGEGSGRVYEQYF. The DNA of the CDR3 is TGTGCCAGCAGCCGGGGGGAAGGGAGCGGGAGAGTCTACGAGCAGTACTTC.

This rearrangement joins TRBV6-5 to TRBJ2-3; D not certain. Per germline, CDR1 MNHEY and CDR2 SVGAGI. Trimming removed 0 bases from V and 4 bases from J, with 8 bases in between. This CDR3 spans 14 amino acids. The DNA of the CDR3 is TGTGCCAGCAGTTACTCCCGCCAGTCAGATACGCAGTATTTT. This sequence encodes CASSYSRQSDTQYF.

The V and J genes are TRBV7-2 and TRBJ1-2; 8 bases align to TRBD1. CDR3 length: 17 amino acids. In germline, CDR1 is SGHTA, CDR2 FQGNSA. The V gene end was trimmed by 5 bases and the J gene end by 6 bases; junction bases not matched to a gene: 17. The CDR3 protein is CASSPPSQTGGGHGYTF. The CDR3 nucleotides are TGTGCCAGCAGCCCCCCAAGCCAAACAGGGGGAGGGCATGGCTACACCTTC.

The V gene is TRBV6-6, the J gene TRBJ1-5, with D perhaps matching TRBD1 (6 bases). Trimming cost V 8 bases and J 6 bases, with 20 bases left between them. The CDR3 covers 15 residues. Per germline, CDR1 MNHNY and CDR2 SVGAGI (reference sequence). In nucleotides, the CDR3 is TGTGCCAGCCGCCGCGGGGTAGGGGGAAGTCAGCCCCAGCATTTT. Protein product: CASRRGVGGSQPQHF.

This clone has a single count. The chain uses TRBV5-4 and TRBJ2-6; tentative D call: TRBD2 (5 bases). Germline assignment: CDR1 SGHNT and CDR2 YYREEE (reference sequence). V was shortened by 4 bases and J by 1 base, with 12 bases between the two germline ends. The CDR3 is 16 residues long. The DNA for the CDR3 is TGTGCCAGCAGCGCAACCTCGGGGTCTGGGGCCAACGTCCTGACTTTC. It codes for CASSATSGSGANVLTF. The complete variable domain, with remaining parts taken from reference TRBV5-4 and TRBJ2-6, reads ETGVTQSPTHLIKTRGQQVTLRCSSQSGHNTVSWYQQALGQGPQFIFQYYREEENGRGNFPPRFSGLQFPNYSSELNVNALELDDSALYLCASSATSGSGANVLTFGAGSRLTVL.